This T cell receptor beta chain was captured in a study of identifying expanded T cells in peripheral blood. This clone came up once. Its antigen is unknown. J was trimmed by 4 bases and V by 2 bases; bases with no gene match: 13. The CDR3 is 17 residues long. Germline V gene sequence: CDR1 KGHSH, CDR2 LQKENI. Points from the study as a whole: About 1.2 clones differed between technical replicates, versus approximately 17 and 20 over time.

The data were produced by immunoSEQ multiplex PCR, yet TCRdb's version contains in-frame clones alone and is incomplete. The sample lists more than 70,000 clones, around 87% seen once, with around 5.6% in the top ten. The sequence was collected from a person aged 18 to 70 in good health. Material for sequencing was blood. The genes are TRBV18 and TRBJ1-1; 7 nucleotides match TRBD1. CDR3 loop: CASSPSFTGAGGTEAFF. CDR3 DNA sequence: TGTGCCAGCTCACCAAGTTTTACGGGGGCAGGGGGCACTGAAGCTTTCTTT.